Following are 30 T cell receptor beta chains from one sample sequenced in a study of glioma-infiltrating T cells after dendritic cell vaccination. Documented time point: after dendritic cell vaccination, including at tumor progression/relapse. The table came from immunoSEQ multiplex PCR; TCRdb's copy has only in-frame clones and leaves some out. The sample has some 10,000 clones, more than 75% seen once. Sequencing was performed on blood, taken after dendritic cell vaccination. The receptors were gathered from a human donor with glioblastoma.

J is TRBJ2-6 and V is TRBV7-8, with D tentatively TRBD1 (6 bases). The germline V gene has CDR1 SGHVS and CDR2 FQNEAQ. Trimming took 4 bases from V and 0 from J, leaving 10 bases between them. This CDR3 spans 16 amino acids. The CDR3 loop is CASSSGQPSGANVLTF. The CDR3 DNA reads TGTGCCAGCAGCTCCGGACAGCCCTCTGGGGCCAACGTCCTGACTTTC.

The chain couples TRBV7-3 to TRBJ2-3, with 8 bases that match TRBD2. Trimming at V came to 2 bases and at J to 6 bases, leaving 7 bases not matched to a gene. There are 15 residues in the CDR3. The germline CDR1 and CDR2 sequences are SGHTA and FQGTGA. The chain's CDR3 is CASSLGQAGADTQYF. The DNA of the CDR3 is TGTGCCAGCAGCTTAGGTCAAGCGGGAGCCGATACGCAGTATTTT.

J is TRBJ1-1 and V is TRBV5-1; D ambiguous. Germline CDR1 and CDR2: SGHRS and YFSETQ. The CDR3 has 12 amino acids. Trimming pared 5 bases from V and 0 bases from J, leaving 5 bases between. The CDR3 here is CASSEVNTEAFF. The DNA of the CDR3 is TGCGCCAGCAGTGAGGTGAACACTGAAGCTTTCTTT.

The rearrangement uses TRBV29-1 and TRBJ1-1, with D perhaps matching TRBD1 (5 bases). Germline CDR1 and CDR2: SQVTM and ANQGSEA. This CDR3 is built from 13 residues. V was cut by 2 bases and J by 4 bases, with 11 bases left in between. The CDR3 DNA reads TGCAGCGTTGAATCGGGGGGGGGCACTGAAGCTTTCTTT. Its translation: CSVESGGGTEAFF. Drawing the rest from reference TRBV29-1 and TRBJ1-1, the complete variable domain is SAVISQKPSRDICQRGTSLTIQCQVDSQVTMMFWYRQQPGQSLTLIATANQGSEATYESGFVIDKFPISRPNLTFSTLTVSNMSPEDSSIYLCSVESGGGTEAFFGQGTRLTVV.

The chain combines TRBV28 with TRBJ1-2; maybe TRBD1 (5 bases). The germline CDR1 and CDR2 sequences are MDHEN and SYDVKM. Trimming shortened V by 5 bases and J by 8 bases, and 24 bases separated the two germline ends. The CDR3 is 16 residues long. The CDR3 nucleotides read TGTGCCAGCAGTCAACTAGCCCCTGGGCTCGGGGACGGCTACACCTTC. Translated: CASSQLAPGLGDGYTF.

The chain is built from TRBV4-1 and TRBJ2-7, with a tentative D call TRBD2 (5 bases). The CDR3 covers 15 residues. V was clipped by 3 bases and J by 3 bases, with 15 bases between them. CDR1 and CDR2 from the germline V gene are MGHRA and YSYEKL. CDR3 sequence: CASSQGGAALYEQYF. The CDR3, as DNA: TGCGCCAGCAGCCAGGGTGGAGCGGCCCTCTACGAGCAGTACTTC.

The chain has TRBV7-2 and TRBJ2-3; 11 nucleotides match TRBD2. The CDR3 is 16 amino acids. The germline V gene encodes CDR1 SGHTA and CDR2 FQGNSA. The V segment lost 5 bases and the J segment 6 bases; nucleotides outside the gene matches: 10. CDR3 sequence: CASSLRTSGLGDTQYF. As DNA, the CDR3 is TGTGCCAGCAGCCTCCGGACTAGCGGGTTGGGCGATACGCAGTATTTT.

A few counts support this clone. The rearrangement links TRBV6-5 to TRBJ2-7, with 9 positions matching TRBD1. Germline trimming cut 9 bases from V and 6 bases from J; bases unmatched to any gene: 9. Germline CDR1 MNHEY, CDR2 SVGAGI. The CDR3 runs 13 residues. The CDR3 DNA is TGTGCCAGAACCTCGGGACAGGGATTCGAGCAGTACTTC. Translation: CARTSGQGFEQYF.

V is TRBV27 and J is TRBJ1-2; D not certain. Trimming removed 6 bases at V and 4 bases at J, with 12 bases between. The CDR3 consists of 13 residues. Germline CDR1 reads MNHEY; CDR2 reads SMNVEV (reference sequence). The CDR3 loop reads CASRAQITYGYTF. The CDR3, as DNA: TGTGCCAGCAGGGCACAAATTACCTATGGCTACACCTTC.

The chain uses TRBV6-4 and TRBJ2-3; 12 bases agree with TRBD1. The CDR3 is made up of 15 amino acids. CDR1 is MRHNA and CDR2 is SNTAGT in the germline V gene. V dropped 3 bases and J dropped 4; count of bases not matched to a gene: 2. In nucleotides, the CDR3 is TGTGCCAGCAGTGAGGGGACAGGGGGCGCAGATACGCAGTATTTT. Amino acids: CASSEGTGGADTQYF.

CDR3 in amino acids: CASSPWGLAVRSETQYF. The CDR3 region has the DNA TGTGCCAGTAGTCCATGGGGACTAGCGGTTCGCTCTGAGACCCAGTACTTC. This rearrangement joins TRBV19 to TRBJ2-5; TRBD2 matches 11 bases. Germline V gives CDR1 LNHDA, CDR2 SQIVND (reference sequence). V lost 5 bases to trimming and J lost 5 bases; unmatched junction nucleotides: 13. This CDR3 has 17 amino acids.

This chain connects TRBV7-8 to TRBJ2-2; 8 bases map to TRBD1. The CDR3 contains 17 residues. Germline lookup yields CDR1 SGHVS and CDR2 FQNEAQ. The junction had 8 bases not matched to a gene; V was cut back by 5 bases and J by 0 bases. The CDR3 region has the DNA TGTGCCAGCAGCACGCGACAGGGGTCCGCGAACACCGGGGAGCTGTTTTTT. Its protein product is CASSTRQGSANTGELFF.

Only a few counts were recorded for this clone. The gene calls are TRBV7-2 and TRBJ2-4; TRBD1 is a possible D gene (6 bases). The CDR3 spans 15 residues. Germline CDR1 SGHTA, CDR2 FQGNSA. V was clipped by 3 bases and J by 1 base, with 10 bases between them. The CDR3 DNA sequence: TGTGCCAGCAGCTTTCAGGGGTCGGCCAAAAACATTCAGTACTTC. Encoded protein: CASSFQGSAKNIQYF.

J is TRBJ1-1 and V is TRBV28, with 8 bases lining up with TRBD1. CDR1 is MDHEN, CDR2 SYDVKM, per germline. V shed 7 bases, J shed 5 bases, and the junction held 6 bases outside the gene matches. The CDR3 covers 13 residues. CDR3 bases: TGTGCCAGCAAGCAGGGGGCGCGAACTGAAGCTTTCTTT. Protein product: CASKQGARTEAFF.

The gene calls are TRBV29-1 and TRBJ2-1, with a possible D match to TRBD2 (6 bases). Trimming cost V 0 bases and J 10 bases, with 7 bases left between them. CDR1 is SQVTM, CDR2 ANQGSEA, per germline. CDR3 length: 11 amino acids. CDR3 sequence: CSVEDLAEQFF. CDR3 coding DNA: TGCAGCGTTGAAGATCTAGCGGAGCAGTTCTTC.

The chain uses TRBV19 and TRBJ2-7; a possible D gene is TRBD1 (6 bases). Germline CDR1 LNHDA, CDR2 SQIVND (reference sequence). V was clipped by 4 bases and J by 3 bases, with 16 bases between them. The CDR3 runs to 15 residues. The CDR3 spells CASSKERDNSYEQYF. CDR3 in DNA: TGTGCCAGTAGTAAGGAAAGGGACAATAGCTACGAGCAGTACTTC.

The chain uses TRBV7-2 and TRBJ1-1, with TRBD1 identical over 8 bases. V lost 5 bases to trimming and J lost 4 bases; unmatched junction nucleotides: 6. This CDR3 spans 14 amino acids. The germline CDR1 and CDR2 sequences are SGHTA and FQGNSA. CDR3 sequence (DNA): TGTGCCAGCAGCGTAACAGGGGGGGGCACTGAAGCTTTCTTT. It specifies CASSVTGGGTEAFF.

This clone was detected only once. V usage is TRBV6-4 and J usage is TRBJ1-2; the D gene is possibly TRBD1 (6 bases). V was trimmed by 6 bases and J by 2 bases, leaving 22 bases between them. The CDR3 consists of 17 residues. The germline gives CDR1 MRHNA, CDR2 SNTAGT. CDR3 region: CASRASHRGQGNYGYTF. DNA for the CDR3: TGTGCCAGCAGAGCATCACATCGGGGTCAGGGGAACTATGGCTACACCTTC.

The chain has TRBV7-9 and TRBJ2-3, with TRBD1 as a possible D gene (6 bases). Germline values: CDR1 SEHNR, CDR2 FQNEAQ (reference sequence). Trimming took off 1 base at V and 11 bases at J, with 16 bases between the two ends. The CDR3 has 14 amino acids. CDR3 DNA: TGTGCCAGCAGCTTAGTGGGGGCGGCAGAGGAGCAGTATTTT. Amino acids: CASSLVGAAEEQYF.

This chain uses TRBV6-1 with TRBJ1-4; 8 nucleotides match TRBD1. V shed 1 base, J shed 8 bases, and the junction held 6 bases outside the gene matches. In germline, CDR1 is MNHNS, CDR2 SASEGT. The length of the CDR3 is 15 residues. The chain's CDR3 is CASSEGEAGGEKLFF. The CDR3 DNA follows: TGTGCCAGCAGTGAAGGAGAGGCAGGGGGCGAAAAACTGTTTTTT.

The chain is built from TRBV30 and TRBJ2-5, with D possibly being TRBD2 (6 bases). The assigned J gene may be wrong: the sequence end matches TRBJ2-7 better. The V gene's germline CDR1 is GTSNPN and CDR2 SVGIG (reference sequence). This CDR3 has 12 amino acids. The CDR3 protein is CAGDSVSNEQYF. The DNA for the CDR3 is TGTGCCGGGGACTCTGTGTCGAACGAGCAGTACTTC.

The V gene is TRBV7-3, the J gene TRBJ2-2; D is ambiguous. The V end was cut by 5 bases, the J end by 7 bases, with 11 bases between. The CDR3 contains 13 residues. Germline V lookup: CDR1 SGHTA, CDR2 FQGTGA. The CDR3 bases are TGTGCCAGCAGCCCCACAAAAGACGGGGAGCTGTTTTTT. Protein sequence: CASSPTKDGELFF. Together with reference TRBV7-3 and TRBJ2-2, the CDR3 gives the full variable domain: GAGVSQTPSNKVTEKGKYVELRCDPISGHTALYWYRQSLGQGPEFLIYFQGTGAADDSGLPNDRFFAVRPEGSVSTLKIQRTERGDSAVYLCASSPTKDGELFFGEGSRLTVL.

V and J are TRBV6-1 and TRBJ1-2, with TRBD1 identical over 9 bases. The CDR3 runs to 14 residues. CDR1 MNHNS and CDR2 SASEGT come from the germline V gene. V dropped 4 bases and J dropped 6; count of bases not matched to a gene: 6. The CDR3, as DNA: TGTGCCAGCAGTGTAGAACAGGGGGCACATGGCTACACCTTC. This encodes CASSVEQGAHGYTF.

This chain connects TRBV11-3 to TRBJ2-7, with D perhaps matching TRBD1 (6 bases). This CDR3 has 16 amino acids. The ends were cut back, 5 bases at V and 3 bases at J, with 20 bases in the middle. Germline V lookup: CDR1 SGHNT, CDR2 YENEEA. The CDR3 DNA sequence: TGTGCCAGCAGCGCGCAAACTTCCGGGACACTCTACGAGCAGTACTTC. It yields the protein CASSAQTSGTLYEQYF.

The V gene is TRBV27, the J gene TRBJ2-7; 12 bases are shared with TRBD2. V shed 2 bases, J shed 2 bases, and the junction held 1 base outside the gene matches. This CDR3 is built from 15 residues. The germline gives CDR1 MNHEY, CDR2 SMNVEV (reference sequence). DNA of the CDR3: TGTGCCAGCAGTTTAGGACTAGCGGGGCCCTACGAGCAGTACTTC. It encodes CASSLGLAGPYEQYF.

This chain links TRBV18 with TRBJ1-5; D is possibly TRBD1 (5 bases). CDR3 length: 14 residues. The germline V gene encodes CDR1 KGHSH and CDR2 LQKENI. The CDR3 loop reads CATTQTGSNQPQHF. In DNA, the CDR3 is TGTGCAACTACTCAAACAGGCTCCAATCAGCCCCAGCATTTT. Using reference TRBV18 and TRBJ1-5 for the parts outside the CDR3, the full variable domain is NAGVMQNPRHLVRRRGQEARLRCSPMKGHSHVYWYRQLPEEGLKFMVYLQKENIIDESGMPKERFSAEFPKEGPSILRIQQVVRGDSAAYFCATTQTGSNQPQHFGDGTRLSIL.

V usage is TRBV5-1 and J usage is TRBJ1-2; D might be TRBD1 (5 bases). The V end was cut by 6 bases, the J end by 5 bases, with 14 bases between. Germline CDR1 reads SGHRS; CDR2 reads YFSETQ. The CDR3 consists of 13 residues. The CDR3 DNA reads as TGCGCCAGCAATCCAGGGCTTGGATATGGCTACACCTTC. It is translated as CASNPGLGYGYTF.

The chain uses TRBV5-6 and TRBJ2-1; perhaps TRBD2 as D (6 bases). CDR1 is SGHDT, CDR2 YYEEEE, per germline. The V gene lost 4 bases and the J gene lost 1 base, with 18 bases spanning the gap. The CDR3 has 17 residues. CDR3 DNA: TGTGCCAGCAGCGCCTGGGGCGGGACGAAGTCCTACAATGAGCAGTTCTTC. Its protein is CASSAWGGTKSYNEQFF.

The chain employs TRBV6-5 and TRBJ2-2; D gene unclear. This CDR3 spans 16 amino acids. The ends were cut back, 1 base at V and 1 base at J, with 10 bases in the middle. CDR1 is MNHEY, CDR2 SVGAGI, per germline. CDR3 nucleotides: TGTGCCAGCAGTTACTACGTAGTGCTGAACACCGGGGAGCTGTTTTTT. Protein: CASSYYVVLNTGELFF.

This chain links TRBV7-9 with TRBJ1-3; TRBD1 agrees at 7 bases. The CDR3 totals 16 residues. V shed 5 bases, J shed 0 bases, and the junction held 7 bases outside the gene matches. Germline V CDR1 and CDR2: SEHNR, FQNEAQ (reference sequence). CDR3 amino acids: CASSLDGQASGNTIYF. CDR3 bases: TGTGCCAGCAGCCTTGATGGACAGGCCTCTGGAAACACCATATATTTT.